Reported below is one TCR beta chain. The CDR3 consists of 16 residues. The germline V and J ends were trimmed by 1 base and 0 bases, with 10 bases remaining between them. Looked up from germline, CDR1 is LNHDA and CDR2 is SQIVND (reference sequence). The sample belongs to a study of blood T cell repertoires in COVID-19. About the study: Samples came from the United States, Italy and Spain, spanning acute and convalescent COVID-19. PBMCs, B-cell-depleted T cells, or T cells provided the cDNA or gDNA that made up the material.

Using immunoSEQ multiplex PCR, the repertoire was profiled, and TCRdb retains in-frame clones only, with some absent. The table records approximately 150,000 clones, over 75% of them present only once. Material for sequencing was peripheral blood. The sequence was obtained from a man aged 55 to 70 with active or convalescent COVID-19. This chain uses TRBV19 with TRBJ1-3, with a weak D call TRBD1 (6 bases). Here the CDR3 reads CASSIGRDNSGNTIYF. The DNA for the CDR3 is TGTGCCAGTAGTATAGGCCGGGACAACTCTGGAAACACCATATATTTT.